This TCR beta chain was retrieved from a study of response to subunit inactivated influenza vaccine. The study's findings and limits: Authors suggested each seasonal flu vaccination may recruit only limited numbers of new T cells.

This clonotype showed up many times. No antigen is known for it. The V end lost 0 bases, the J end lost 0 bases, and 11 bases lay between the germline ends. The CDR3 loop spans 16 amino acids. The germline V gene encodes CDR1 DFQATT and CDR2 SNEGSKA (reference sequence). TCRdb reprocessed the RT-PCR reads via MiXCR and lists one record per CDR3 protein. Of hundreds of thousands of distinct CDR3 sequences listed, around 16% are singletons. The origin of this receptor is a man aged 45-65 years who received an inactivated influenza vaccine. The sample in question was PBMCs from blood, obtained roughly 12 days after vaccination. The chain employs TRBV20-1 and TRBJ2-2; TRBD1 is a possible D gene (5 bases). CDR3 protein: CSARDVQGTNTGELFF. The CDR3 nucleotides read TGCAGTGCTAGAGATGTCCAGGGAACGAACACCGGGGAGCTGTTTTTT.